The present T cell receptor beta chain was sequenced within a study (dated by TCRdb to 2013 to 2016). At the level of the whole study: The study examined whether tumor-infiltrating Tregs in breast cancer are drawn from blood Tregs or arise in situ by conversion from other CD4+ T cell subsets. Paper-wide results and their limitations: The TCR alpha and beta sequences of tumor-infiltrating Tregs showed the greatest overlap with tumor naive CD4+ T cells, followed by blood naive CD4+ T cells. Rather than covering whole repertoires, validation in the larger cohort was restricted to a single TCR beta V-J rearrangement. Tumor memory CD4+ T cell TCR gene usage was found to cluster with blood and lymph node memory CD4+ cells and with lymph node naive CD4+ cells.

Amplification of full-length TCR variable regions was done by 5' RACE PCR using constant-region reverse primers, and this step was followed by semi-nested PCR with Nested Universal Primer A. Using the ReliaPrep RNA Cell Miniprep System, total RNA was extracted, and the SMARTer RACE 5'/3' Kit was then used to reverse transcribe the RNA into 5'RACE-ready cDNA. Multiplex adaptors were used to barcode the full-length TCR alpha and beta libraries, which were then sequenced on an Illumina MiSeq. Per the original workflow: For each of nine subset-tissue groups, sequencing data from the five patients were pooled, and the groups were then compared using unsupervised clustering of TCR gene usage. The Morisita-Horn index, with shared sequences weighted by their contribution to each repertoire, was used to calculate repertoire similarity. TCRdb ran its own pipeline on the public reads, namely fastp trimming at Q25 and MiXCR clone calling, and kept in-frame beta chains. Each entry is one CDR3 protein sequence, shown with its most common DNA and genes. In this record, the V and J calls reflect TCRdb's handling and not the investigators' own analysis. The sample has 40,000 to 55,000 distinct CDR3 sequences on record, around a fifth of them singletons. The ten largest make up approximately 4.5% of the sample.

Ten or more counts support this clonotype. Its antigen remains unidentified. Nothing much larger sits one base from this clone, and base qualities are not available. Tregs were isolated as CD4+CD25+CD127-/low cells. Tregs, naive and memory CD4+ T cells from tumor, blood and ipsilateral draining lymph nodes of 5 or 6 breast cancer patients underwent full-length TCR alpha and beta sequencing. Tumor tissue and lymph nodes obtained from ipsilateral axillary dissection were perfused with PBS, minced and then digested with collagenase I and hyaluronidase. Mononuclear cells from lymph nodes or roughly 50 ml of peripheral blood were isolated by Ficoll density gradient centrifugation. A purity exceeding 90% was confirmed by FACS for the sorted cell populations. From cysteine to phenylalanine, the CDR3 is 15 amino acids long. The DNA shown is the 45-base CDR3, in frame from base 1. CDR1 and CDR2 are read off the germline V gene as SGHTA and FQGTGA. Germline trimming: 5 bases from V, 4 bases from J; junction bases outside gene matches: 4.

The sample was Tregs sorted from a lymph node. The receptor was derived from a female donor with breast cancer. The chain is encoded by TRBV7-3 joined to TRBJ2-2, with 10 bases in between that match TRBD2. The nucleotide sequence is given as TGTGCCAGCAGCCCCAGCGGGAGGGGCACCGGGGAGCTGTTTTTT. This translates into CASSPSGRGTGELFF.